This TCR beta chain was recovered during a study of PD-1 blockade in classical Hodgkin lymphoma. Study as a whole: Once every 2 weeks, patients received intravenous nivolumab at 3 mg/kg.

Notes on this clone: Its target is unknown.

Each patient's relapse followed autologous stem cell transplantation, and brentuximab vedotin exposure varied. Investigators isolated CD4+ T cells from thawed PBMCs through magnetic negative selection. Overall study results and limits: Repertoire difference causes, possibly disease activity or prior therapy, remain undefined.

The V gene lost 0 bases and the J gene lost 0 bases, with 15 bases spanning the gap. The germline V gene encodes CDR1 LNHDA and CDR2 SQIVND (reference sequence). The CDR3 runs 18 residues. The method was immunoSEQ multiplex PCR; TCRdb's version includes in-frame clones alone and lacks a portion of them. The sample shows tens of thousands of clones, about 85% of them seen only once. The TCR sequence derives from a human donor with classical Hodgkin lymphoma. The rearrangement joins TRBV19 to TRBJ1-5; D is possibly TRBD1 (5 bases). Sample: CD4+ T cells from blood, taken at baseline. The CDR3, as DNA: TGTGCCAGTAGTATAGATCACAGACGGGGGTATAGCAATCAGCCCCAGCATTTT. It codes for CASSIDHRRGYSNQPQHF.